Below are 29 T cell receptor beta chains sequenced from a single sample in a study of blood T cell repertoires in COVID-19. Sequencing was performed with immunoSEQ multiplex PCR; in TCRdb, only in-frame clones are kept and a portion is missing. The repertoire has about 5,900 clones, roughly nine tenths of them found once; the top ten carry about a sixth. Sequenced material: peripheral blood. Receptors originate from a human donor in a cohort sampled during active COVID-19.

The gene calls are TRBV19 and TRBJ1-1; 11 bases are a match to TRBD1. Germline V gene data show CDR1 as LNHDA and CDR2 as SQIVND (reference sequence). There are 15 residues in the CDR3. V was clipped by 7 bases and J by 6 bases; unmatched bases: 10. CDR3 DNA sequence: TGTGCCAGTACCACGGACAGGGGGCAATTGGCTGAAGCTTTCTTT. Its translation is CASTTDRGQLAEAFF.

The chain is built from TRBV7-9 and TRBJ1-2; TRBD1 matches at 10 bases. Germline V gene sequence: CDR1 SEHNR, CDR2 FQNEAQ (reference sequence). V shed 7 bases, J shed 7 bases, and the junction held 6 bases outside the gene matches. This CDR3 contains 13 residues. CDR3 coding DNA: TGTGCCAGCATATCGACAGGGGGCGGTGGCTACACCTTC. As protein: CASISTGGGGYTF.

The J gene is TRBJ2-1, the V gene TRBV7-6; perhaps TRBD2 as D (5 bases). V lost 0 bases and J 6 bases, leaving 12 bases between the germline ends. Germline V gene sequence: CDR1 SGHVS, CDR2 FNYEAQ. The CDR3 consists of 15 residues. The CDR3 loop reads CASSLASGSGNEQFF. CDR3 nucleotide sequence: TGTGCCAGCAGCTTAGCCTCGGGGTCCGGCAATGAGCAGTTCTTC.

The chain recombines TRBV7-6 with TRBJ1-3; D gene ambiguous. Trimming took off 7 bases at V and 0 bases at J, with 16 bases between the two ends. Germline V gene lookup returns CDR1 SGHVS and CDR2 FNYEAQ. The CDR3 runs to 16 residues. The CDR3 protein is CASTSPGFDSGNTIYF. CDR3 sequence (DNA): TGTGCCAGCACCTCCCCAGGATTTGACTCTGGAAACACCATATATTTT.

The rearrangement joins TRBV5-6 to TRBJ2-4; possible D gene TRBD2, 7 bases. This CDR3 contains 14 residues. Germline CDR1 is SGHDT and CDR2 is YYEEEE. V was shortened by 0 bases and J by 8 bases, with 12 bases between the two germline ends. CDR3 nucleotide sequence: TGTGCCAGCAGCTTGGGTTTGGGGGGGCACATTCAGTACTTC. It is translated as CASSLGLGGHIQYF. The whole variable domain, remainder taken from reference TRBV5-6 and TRBJ2-4, is DAGVTQSPTHLIKTRGQQVTLRCSPKSGHDTVSWYQQALGQGPQFIFQYYEEEERQRGNFPDRFSGHQFPNYSSELNVNALLLGDSALYLCASSLGLGGHIQYFGAGTRLSVL.

The chain couples TRBV5-1 to TRBJ2-5, with D possibly matching TRBD2 (6 bases). The CDR3 is 13 amino acids. Trimming cost V 0 bases and J 5 bases, with 8 bases left between them. The germline V gene encodes CDR1 SGHRS and CDR2 YFSETQ. The CDR3 DNA reads TGCGCCAGCAGCTTGGCCAGCGGGGAGACCCAGTACTTC. This gives the protein CASSLASGETQYF.

This chain links TRBV2 with TRBJ1-3; tentatively, D is TRBD1 (5 bases). The CDR3 covers 13 residues. Germline assignment: CDR1 SNHLY and CDR2 FYNNEI. Between the trimmed V and J ends, which lost 11 bases and 1 base, there was a span of 12 bases. The CDR3 loop is CAAKEGSGNTIYF. CDR3 DNA: TGTGCCGCTAAGGAGGGGTCTGGAAACACCATATATTTT. The whole variable domain, remainder taken from reference TRBV2 and TRBJ1-3, is EPEVTQTPSHQVTQMGQEVILRCVPISNHLYFYWYRQILGQKVEFLVSFYNNEISEKSEIFDDQFSVERPDGSNFTLKIRSTKLEDSAMYFCAAKEGSGNTIYFGEGSWLTVV.

The chain recombines TRBV19 with TRBJ2-2; the D gene is possibly TRBD1 (5 bases). CDR1 is LNHDA, CDR2 SQIVND, per germline (reference sequence). The CDR3 is 14 residues long. V lost 6 bases and J 1 base, leaving 9 bases between the germline ends. DNA of the CDR3: TGTGCCAGTAGACCGGACAAGAACACCGGGGAGCTGTTTTTT. The encoded protein is CASRPDKNTGELFF. Supplemented by reference TRBV19 and TRBJ2-2, the full variable domain reads DGGITQSPKYLFRKEGQNVTLSCEQNLNHDAMYWYRQDPGQGLRLIYYSQIVNDFQKGDIAEGYSVSREKKESFPLTVTSAQKNPTAFYLCASRPDKNTGELFFGEGSRLTVL.

This clone appeared once. This chain's CDR3 is CASSGTSGGATGELFF. In DNA form, the CDR3 reads TGCGCCAGCAGCGGGACTAGCGGGGGGGCGACCGGGGAGCTGTTTTTT. The gene calls are TRBV5-1 and TRBJ2-2; 16 nucleotides align to TRBD2. Germline V lookup: CDR1 SGHRS, CDR2 YFSETQ. After removal of 4 bases from V and 5 bases from J, the junction contained 2 bases not matched to a gene. The CDR3 loop spans 16 amino acids.

This chain joins TRBV2 and TRBJ1-5; 7 bases agree with TRBD1. The ends lost 6 bases at V and 2 bases at J; junction bases unmatched: 7. CDR1 is SNHLY, CDR2 FYNNEI, per germline. The CDR3 contains 15 residues. CDR3 residues: CASSIGQVRNQPQHF. The CDR3 DNA is TGTGCCAGCAGCATCGGACAGGTGCGCAATCAGCCCCAGCATTTT.

The J gene is TRBJ2-1, the V gene TRBV3-1 (or the pseudogene TRBV3-2); possibly TRBD2 for D (5 bases). Trimming took off 4 bases at V and 2 bases at J, with 12 bases between the two ends. The V gene's germline CDR1 is LGHDT and CDR2 YNNKEL (reference sequence). CDR3 length equals 15 residues. The CDR3 reads CASSRESSPYNEQFF. The DNA for the CDR3 is TGTGCCAGCAGCCGGGAGAGTAGCCCCTACAATGAGCAGTTCTTC.

The chain recombines TRBV5-1 with TRBJ2-3, with unresolved D. The CDR3 consists of 12 residues. The V gene's germline CDR1 is SGHRS and CDR2 YFSETQ. With 0 bases removed from V and 6 bases from J, the gap between germline ends came to 5 bases. CDR3 loop: CASSLAGDTQYF. DNA for the CDR3: TGCGCCAGCAGCTTGGCCGGGGATACGCAGTATTTT.

The V gene is TRBV7-8, the J gene TRBJ1-2; D may be TRBD1 (5 bases). Trimming cost V 2 bases and J 8 bases, with 15 bases left between them. Per the germline V gene, CDR1 is SGHVS and CDR2 is FQNEAQ. CDR3 size: 14 residues. CDR3 residues: CASSLLGSGHGYTF. CDR3 nucleotides: TGTGCCAGCAGCTTATTAGGTTCAGGGCACGGCTACACCTTC.

This chain joins TRBV12-5 and TRBJ2-3; the match to TRBD2 covers 8 bases. Germline V CDR1 and CDR2: LGHNT, FRNRAP. The CDR3 spans 17 residues. J gave up 2 bases and V 6 bases, and 13 bases lay outside the gene matches. The CDR3 here is CASGTGTGGAYTDTQYF. CDR3 nucleotides: TGTGCTAGTGGAACGGGTACGGGGGGGGCATACACAGATACGCAGTATTTT.

CDR3 region: CASGGGYEQYF. The DNA for the CDR3 is TGTGCCAGCGGGGGAGGCTACGAGCAGTACTTC. The V call is TRBV6-5, the J call TRBJ2-7; tentatively, D is TRBD2 (6 bases). The CDR3 has 11 residues. CDR1 and CDR2 from the germline V gene are MNHEY and SVGAGI. V was cut by 8 bases and J by 3 bases, with 8 bases left in between.

The chain uses TRBV30 and TRBJ2-6, with D possibly being TRBD2 (7 bases). From germline, CDR1 is GTSNPN and CDR2 SVGIG (reference sequence). The V and J ends lost 4 bases and 2 bases respectively, with 9 bases between them. CDR3 size: 14 residues. The CDR3 here is CAWTRGPGANVLTF. DNA of the CDR3: TGTGCCTGGACGCGGGGGCCTGGGGCCAACGTCCTGACTTTC.

The chain joins TRBV2 to TRBJ1-2, with 9 nucleotides matching TRBD1. CDR1 and CDR2 (germline): SNHLY, FYNNEI. The junction had 5 bases not matched to a gene; V was cut back by 5 bases and J by 7 bases. The CDR3 consists of 13 residues. CDR3 loop: CASSLGQGAGYTF. CDR3 DNA: TGTGCCAGCAGTTTGGGACAGGGAGCTGGCTACACCTTC.

This sequence joins TRBV18 and TRBJ1-2; a possible D gene is TRBD1 (6 bases). Trimming removed 5 bases from V and 8 bases from J, with 18 bases in between. Germline CDR1 and CDR2: KGHSH and LQKENI. The CDR3 length is 14 residues. The CDR3 region is CASSSRNADRGYTF. CDR3 nucleotide sequence: TGTGCCAGCTCATCGCGGAACGCGGACAGAGGCTACACCTTC. The full variable domain, completed using reference TRBV18 and TRBJ1-2, is NAGVMQNPRHLVRRRGQEARLRCSPMKGHSHVYWYRQLPEEGLKFMVYLQKENIIDESGMPKERFSAEFPKEGPSILRIQQVVRGDSAAYFCASSSRNADRGYTFGSGTRLTVV.

The chain employs TRBV2 and TRBJ2-2; D might be TRBD2 (6 bases). Germline CDR1 reads SNHLY; CDR2 reads FYNNEI. Trimming left V 1 base short and J 5 bases short, with 11 bases between. CDR3 length: 15 residues. The CDR3: CASSEERRGTGELFF. The DNA for the CDR3 is TGTGCCAGCAGTGAAGAAAGGAGGGGTACCGGGGAGCTGTTTTTT. Variable domain in full (rest from reference TRBV2 and TRBJ2-2): EPEVTQTPSHQVTQMGQEVILRCVPISNHLYFYWYRQILGQKVEFLVSFYNNEISEKSEIFDDQFSVERPDGSNFTLKIRSTKLEDSAMYFCASSEERRGTGELFFGEGSRLTVL.

The chain carries TRBV30 and TRBJ2-7; tentatively, D is TRBD2 (5 bases). CDR1 is GTSNPN, CDR2 SVGIG, per germline (reference sequence). V gave up 0 bases and J gave up 5 bases, with 11 bases separating them. CDR3 length equals 13 residues. The CDR3, as DNA: TGTGCCTGGAGTGTACTGGGGAGTAACGAGCAGTACTTC. Its protein is CAWSVLGSNEQYF.

The chain joins TRBV19 to TRBJ2-4, with 7 bases identical to TRBD2. Germline V gene lookup returns CDR1 LNHDA and CDR2 SQIVND (reference sequence). The CDR3 contains 14 residues. V shed 2 bases, J shed 6 bases, and the junction held 4 bases outside the gene matches. This chain's CDR3 is CASSIMGGVNIQYF. In nucleotides, the CDR3 is TGTGCCAGTAGTATAATGGGGGGGGTAAACATTCAGTACTTC.

The chain combines TRBV30 with TRBJ1-6; TRBD1 might be the D (6 bases). The length of the CDR3 is 14 residues. Trimming took 1 base from V and 10 from J, leaving 14 bases between them. Germline V gives CDR1 GTSNPN, CDR2 SVGIG (reference sequence). This CDR3 is CAWSEGRGPSPLHF. Written as DNA, the CDR3 is TGTGCCTGGAGTGAAGGCAGGGGACCGTCACCCCTCCACTTT. Using reference TRBV30 and TRBJ1-6 for the parts outside the CDR3, the full variable domain is SQTIHQWPATLVQPVGSPLSLECTVEGTSNPNLYWYRQAAGRGLQLLFYSVGIGQISSEVPQNLSASRPQDRQFILSSKKLLLSDSGFYLCAWSEGRGPSPLHFGNGTRLTVT.

This chain uses TRBV2 with TRBJ2-5; 9 nucleotides align to TRBD1. CDR1 is SNHLY, CDR2 FYNNEI, per germline. J gave up 5 bases and V 8 bases, and 15 bases lay outside the gene matches. The CDR3 has 16 amino acids. The CDR3 protein is CASRRTRDRVEETQYF. CDR3 in DNA: TGTGCCAGCCGAAGGACCCGGGACAGGGTAGAGGAGACCCAGTACTTC.

The chain uses TRBV7-9 and TRBJ2-3; 11 positions match TRBD1. Germline V lookup: CDR1 SEHNR, CDR2 FQNEAQ (reference sequence). This CDR3 has 15 amino acids. With V trimmed by 5 bases and J by 4 bases, 5 bases remained unmatched. The CDR3 loop is CASSRTGGKADTQYF. CDR3 DNA sequence: TGTGCCAGCAGCCGGACAGGGGGCAAAGCAGATACGCAGTATTTT.

The chain couples TRBV18 to TRBJ2-5, with TRBD1 matching over 8 bases. V shed 3 bases, J shed 2 bases, and the junction held 8 bases outside the gene matches. Germline V gene lookup returns CDR1 KGHSH and CDR2 LQKENI. This CDR3 spans 16 amino acids. The CDR3 DNA is TGTGCCAGCTCACCTCCAAGAGGACAGGGACAAGAGACCCAGTACTTC. Protein sequence: CASSPPRGQGQETQYF.

This chain connects TRBV6-5 to TRBJ1-2; unclear D gene. This CDR3 has 12 amino acids. Germline CDR1 reads MNHEY; CDR2 reads SVGAGI. CDR3 DNA sequence: TGTGCTACCAAGAGGGCTAACTATGGCTACACCTTC. It encodes CATKRANYGYTF.

The J gene is TRBJ2-2, the V gene TRBV6-6, with 8 nucleotides matching TRBD2. The J segment lost 2 bases and the V segment lost 9 bases, leaving 5 bases of the junction unmatched. The CDR3 covers 14 residues. Germline CDR1 MNHNY, CDR2 SVGAGI (reference sequence). The CDR3 region is CASRTSSNTGELFF. Here the CDR3 DNA reads TGTGCCAGTCGGACTAGCTCTAACACCGGGGAGCTGTTTTTT.

The chain employs TRBV9 and TRBJ2-5; 10 nucleotides align to TRBD1. Germline lookup yields CDR1 SGDLS and CDR2 YYNGEE. The CDR3 covers 15 residues. J was trimmed by 3 bases and V by 0 bases; bases with no gene match: 2. The CDR3 protein is CASSVGGTGEETQYF. The CDR3 nucleotides read TGTGCCAGCAGCGTAGGGGGGACAGGGGAAGAGACCCAGTACTTC.

The J gene is TRBJ1-1, the V gene TRBV15, with D perhaps matching TRBD1 (6 bases). CDR1 and CDR2 from the germline V gene are LNHNV and YYDKDF (reference sequence). The CDR3 is made up of 13 amino acids. The V and J ends lost 3 bases and 1 base respectively, with 6 bases between them. The CDR3 bases are TGTGCCACCAGCAGGACAGGGAACACTGAAGCTTTCTTT. Its translation: CATSRTGNTEAFF.